Listed below are T cell receptor beta chains from one sample, sequenced in a study of human T cells and chemical hapten exposure. Using its own MiXCR run on the RACE reads, TCRdb lists one record per CDR3 protein. Here the sample spans 200,000 to 300,000 distinct CDR3 sequences, roughly 8.9% being singletons. The material sequenced was whole blood, taken in connection with sensitization to the hapten diphenylcyclopropenone (DPC). The receptors come from a middle-aged woman with alopecia areata. Some clones in this sample may be carry-over from other donors' samples. The CDR3 runs from the conserved cysteine through the conserved F or W.

j_call: TRBJ1-1; v_call: TRBV2; cdr3_aa: CASNPNTEAFF
j_call: TRBJ2-5; v_call: TRBV4-1; cdr3_aa: CASSRRDRGFETQYF
j_call: TRBJ2-1; v_call: TRBV5-1; cdr3_aa: CASSFGLAGYEQFF
j_call: TRBJ2-1; v_call: TRBV7-6; cdr3_aa: CASSLSVNEQFF
j_call: TRBJ2-4; v_call: TRBV29-1; cdr3_aa: CSVDTGQVGENIQYF
j_call: TRBJ1-2; v_call: TRBV2; cdr3_aa: CASSLTGFSSYGYTF
j_call: TRBJ1-1; v_call: TRBV21-1; cdr3_aa: CASSKDDQGGEAFF
j_call: TRBJ2-2; v_call: TRBV29-1; cdr3_aa: CSVGQGRNTGELFF
j_call: TRBJ1-1; v_call: TRBV20-1; cdr3_aa: CSARDASTTKITEAFF
j_call: TRBJ2-3; v_call: TRBV10-3; cdr3_aa: CAISESQGGTDTQYF
j_call: TRBJ2-5; v_call: TRBV4-2; cdr3_aa: CASSQGWGTNQETQYF
j_call: TRBJ2-1; v_call: TRBV27; cdr3_aa: CASSLTNLGNEQFF
j_call: TRBJ2-7; v_call: TRBV5-6; cdr3_aa: CASSPTGNSYEQYF
j_call: TRBJ1-1; v_call: TRBV6-4; cdr3_aa: CASSLLRRGPESNTEAFF
j_call: TRBJ2-1; v_call: TRBV29-1; cdr3_aa: CSVESPGPEQFF
j_call: TRBJ2-7; v_call: TRBV18; cdr3_aa: CASSPPSAQTYEQYF
j_call: TRBJ2-4; v_call: TRBV28; cdr3_aa: CASSFGGIINIQYF
j_call: TRBJ2-6; v_call: TRBV10-2; cdr3_aa: CASSESSGGSPGANVLTF
j_call: TRBJ1-2; v_call: TRBV5-1; cdr3_aa: CASSLVSGNYGYTF
j_call: TRBJ2-7; v_call: TRBV20-1; cdr3_aa: CSAKGLAGLEAYEQYF
j_call: TRBJ2-6; v_call: TRBV10-3; cdr3_aa: CAISGGPGANVLTF
j_call: TRBJ2-1; v_call: TRBV6-2/TRBV6-3; cdr3_aa: CASSYNNEQFF
j_call: TRBJ2-7; v_call: TRBV11-2; cdr3_aa: CASSSGQGRYEQYF
j_call: TRBJ2-3; v_call: TRBV4-3; cdr3_aa: CASSKIAGVTDTQYF
j_call: TRBJ1-5; v_call: TRBV28; cdr3_aa: CASCRIDQDNQPQHF
j_call: TRBJ2-1; v_call: TRBV5-1; cdr3_aa: CASSLQGATYNEQFF
j_call: TRBJ2-7; v_call: TRBV10-3; cdr3_aa: CAIRRGSYEQYF
j_call: TRBJ2-5; v_call: TRBV4-3; cdr3_aa: CASSPKWNQETQYF
j_call: TRBJ1-4; v_call: TRBV4-1; cdr3_aa: CASSQETGGGNEKLFF
j_call: TRBJ1-2; v_call: TRBV28; cdr3_aa: CASSLVQGAQGYTF
j_call: TRBJ2-5; v_call: TRBV27; cdr3_aa: CASSSRLAEETQYF
j_call: TRBJ1-1; v_call: TRBV6-5; cdr3_aa: CASSYSGQAPTEAFF
j_call: TRBJ2-2; v_call: TRBV12-3/TRBV12-4; cdr3_aa: CASSLRGRGTGELFF
j_call: TRBJ2-5; v_call: TRBV7-7; cdr3_aa: CASSQGPLRETQYF
j_call: TRBJ2-1; v_call: TRBV15; cdr3_aa: CATGTSGGYEQFF
j_call: TRBJ2-2; v_call: TRBV7-2; cdr3_aa: CASSLGWSGELFF
j_call: TRBJ2-2; v_call: TRBV4-2; cdr3_aa: CASSQETGGNTGELFF
j_call: TRBJ2-3; v_call: TRBV4-2; cdr3_aa: CASSQRTMAGSFQLADTQYF
j_call: TRBJ2-2; v_call: TRBV27; cdr3_aa: CASSLVVGELFF
j_call: TRBJ2-7; v_call: TRBV6-2/TRBV6-3; cdr3_aa: CASSSPKFSYEQYF
j_call: TRBJ2-2; v_call: TRBV7-2; cdr3_aa: CAGSPSPRTISGELFF
j_call: TRBJ2-2; v_call: TRBV20-1; cdr3_aa: CSAPGRWGTGELFF
j_call: TRBJ1-2; v_call: TRBV6-5; cdr3_aa: CASTSGMPYGYTF
j_call: TRBJ1-1; v_call: TRBV11-2; cdr3_aa: CASSLGGTGNTEAFF
j_call: TRBJ1-1; v_call: TRBV6-2/TRBV6-3; cdr3_aa: CASSFQGLTEAFF
j_call: TRBJ2-2; v_call: TRBV27; cdr3_aa: CASSFDRVLGGELFF